This T cell receptor (beta chain) was observed in a study of blood T cells in healthy people across ages. Primed by a sample-barcoded 5' primer and a J-beta primer mix, a second PCR proceeded for 7 to 11 cycles. TCRdb recomputed calls from the 5' RACE reads with MiXCR, one row per CDR3 protein. The sample has hundreds of thousands of distinct CDR3 sequences, 24% seen once. The CDR3 is 15 residues long. Deletions cut 1 base from V and 3 bases from J, with 13 bases between. CDR1 is SGHTA, CDR2 FQGNSA, per germline. The data were also submitted as part of a second study, on T cells of mothers and their children. From that report: Donation came from a few healthy Caucasian mothers together with their six children. Around 3 million TCR beta reads per child versus over 9.5 million per mother.

This clonotype was obtained from a boy aged 10-17 years in good health. The material sequenced was blood. The rearrangement uses TRBV7-2 and TRBJ2-7; D is possibly TRBD1 (6 bases). The CDR3 nucleotides read TGTGCCAGCAGCTTAGAGCACGGACAGTTCTACGAGCAGTACTTC. Translating gives CASSLEHGQFYEQYF.